Detailed here is one T cell receptor beta chain. This entry is derived from a study of blood T cell repertoires in COVID-19. Either two negative PCRs, clearance, or symptom resolution qualified Cohort 3 donors as recovered. Per the original methods: It was from reference gene primer amplification that nucleated cell counts were estimated. The assay was immunoSEQ multiplex PCR, and TCRdb's table has in-frame clones only and misses some. V, J and clone size are those of that table, while D and trimming were read from the DNA. The table lists about 270,000 clones, over 75% of them singletons. From germline, CDR1 is KGHSH and CDR2 LQKENI. Losses at the gene ends were 3 bases for V and 9 bases for J; bases not matched to a gene: 14. The CDR3 spans 16 residues.

V is TRBV18 and J is TRBJ1-5; 7 nucleotides align to TRBD1. Sequenced: PBMCs or T cells enriched from blood (not recorded which). This TCR derives from a woman aged 25 to 39 who had recovered from COVID-19. The CDR3 DNA sequence: TGTGCCAGCTCACCCTTACCGGGGCAGGGGGAAGGGCCCCAGCATTTT. Translating gives CASSPLPGQGEGPQHF.